The 28 T cell receptor beta chains below all came from one sample that was sequenced in a study of cytomegalovirus exposure and HLA in healthy donors. PCR was performed using 60 Vbeta and 13 Jbeta primers. Assay used: immunoSEQ multiplex PCR; TCRdb lists only in-frame clones, some missing. The sample has roughly 150,000 clones; 75% to 90% are singletons. The sequenced sample consisted of PBMCs. These receptors came from a male donor in good health and CMV-seronegative.

V and J are TRBV18 and TRBJ2-7; weak D call: TRBD2 (6 bases). The CDR3 spans 13 residues. V lost 2 bases to trimming and J lost 4 bases, with 9 bases between them. The germline V gene has CDR1 KGHSH and CDR2 LQKENI. The CDR3 DNA is TGTGCCAGCTCACCAAGGGCGGGATACGAGCAGTACTTC. Protein product: CASSPRAGYEQYF.

The chain links TRBV7-9 to TRBJ1-1; D uncertain. From germline, CDR1 is SEHNR and CDR2 FQNEAQ (reference sequence). V lost 6 bases and J lost 3, with 11 bases in between. The CDR3 sequence is 13 residues long. This CDR3 is CASSYQVDTEAFF. CDR3 nucleotide sequence: TGTGCCAGCAGTTACCAGGTGGACACTGAAGCTTTCTTT.

This clone has only a few counts. The chain employs TRBV28 and TRBJ1-2; perhaps TRBD1 as D (6 bases). Deletions cut 7 bases from V and 2 bases from J, with 11 bases between. CDR1 is MDHEN and CDR2 is SYDVKM in the germline V gene. This CDR3 has 13 amino acids. CDR3 sequence reads: CASNTGPNYGYTF. The CDR3, as DNA: TGTGCCAGCAATACAGGGCCAAACTATGGCTACACCTTC.

This clone is a singleton in its sample. The chain recombines TRBV7-9 with TRBJ1-2, with D unclear. The germline V gene encodes CDR1 SEHNR and CDR2 FQNEAQ (reference sequence). The CDR3 is 15 amino acids. Trimming cost V 8 bases and J 6 bases, with 22 bases left between them. CDR3 sequence: CASRKILYLDNGYTF. For the CDR3, the DNA is TGTGCCAGCCGAAAAATTCTGTACCTCGACAATGGCTACACCTTC.

About this clone itself: Other DNA sequences within the sample encode an identical CDR3. The chain is built from TRBV5-4 and TRBJ2-5, with 15 bases lining up with TRBD2. The CDR3 is 16 residues long. Unmatched junction bases numbered 3, after V lost 4 bases and J lost 2 bases. Germline CDR1 reads SGHNT; CDR2 reads YYREEE (reference sequence). DNA for the CDR3: TGTGCCAGCAGCCTTGGACTAGCGGGGGGGCAAGAGACCCAGTACTTC. This encodes CASSLGLAGGQETQYF.

The V and J genes are TRBV5-1 and TRBJ2-5; tentative D call: TRBD2 (5 bases). The better agreement between TRBJ2-7 and the DNA end casts doubt on the J call. Germline loops: CDR1 SGHRS, CDR2 YFSETQ. The CDR3 spans 14 residues. CDR3 protein: CASSPRAGTGEQYF. The CDR3 region has the DNA TGCGCCAGCAGCCCGCGGGCAGGCACTGGCGAGCAGTACTTC.

The V call is TRBV5-5, the J call TRBJ1-2; D uncertain. V lost 6 bases and J lost 5, with 17 bases in between. The CDR3 contains 14 residues. Germline V CDR1 and CDR2: SGHKS, YYEKEE (reference sequence). CDR3 region: CASNPAGGNYGYTF. In nucleotides, the CDR3 is TGTGCCAGCAACCCGGCAGGAGGGAATTATGGCTACACCTTC.

The chain is built from TRBV5-4 and TRBJ1-3, with TRBD1 as a possible D gene (5 bases). The CDR3 consists of 15 residues. The germline V gene encodes CDR1 SGHNT and CDR2 YYREEE (reference sequence). Trimming took 0 bases from V and 2 from J, leaving 9 bases between them. The CDR3 DNA follows: TGTGCCAGCAGCTTGGATCAGGGCGCTGGAAACACCATATATTTT. The encoded protein is CASSLDQGAGNTIYF.

The chain combines TRBV18 with TRBJ2-7; weak D call: TRBD2 (6 bases). Germline V gene sequence: CDR1 KGHSH, CDR2 LQKENI. The CDR3 consists of 15 residues. The V end lost 2 bases, the J end lost 0 bases, and 11 bases lay between the germline ends. CDR3 bases: TGTGCCAGCTCACCAGGGGCGGGGCCCTCCTACGAGCAGTACTTC. This translates into CASSPGAGPSYEQYF.

The chain couples TRBV6-6 to TRBJ1-5; D is unclear. Trimming took 11 bases from V and 11 from J, leaving 19 bases between them. CDR3 length: 12 residues. CDR1 and CDR2 (germline): MNHNY, SVGAGI (reference sequence). CDR3 sequence (DNA): TGTGCCGCACTGAACACCCGGAGCTCCCAGCATTTT. Amino acids: CAALNTRSSQHF.

The gene calls are TRBV19 and TRBJ2-4; D is perhaps TRBD1 (7 bases). Trimming cost V 5 bases and J 2 bases, with 25 bases left between them. Germline values: CDR1 LNHDA, CDR2 SQIVND (reference sequence). The CDR3 has 19 residues. CDR3 nucleotide sequence: TGTGCCAGTAGTCCTAAGGAAGCTAGCGCAGGGGGATCCAAAAACATTCAGTACTTC. Protein product: CASSPKEASAGGSKNIQYF.

DNA for the CDR3: TGTGCCAGCAGCACCTCGACAGTCTCTTACAATGAGCAGTTCTTC. It is translated as CASSTSTVSYNEQFF. The chain couples TRBV7-2 to TRBJ2-1, with D possibly matching TRBD1 (5 bases). Trimming took 5 bases from V and 4 from J, leaving 15 bases between them. The CDR3 is made up of 15 amino acids. Germline V gene lookup returns CDR1 SGHTA and CDR2 FQGNSA.

About this clone itself: Other DNA sequences in this specimen translate into the identical CDR3. V and J are TRBV5-1 and TRBJ1-2; D unclear. Germline CDR1 SGHRS, CDR2 YFSETQ. V lost 0 bases and J 2 bases, leaving 5 bases between the germline ends. The length of the CDR3 is 13 residues. CDR3 residues: CASSLDRNYGYTF. The CDR3 coding sequence is TGCGCCAGCAGCTTGGACAGAAACTATGGCTACACCTTC.

J is TRBJ2-1 and V is TRBV6-5; 12 nucleotides match TRBD2. With 6 bases clipped from V and 4 bases from J, the junction kept 4 bases outside the gene matches. The CDR3 contains 15 residues. Germline V gene data show CDR1 as MNHEY and CDR2 as SVGAGI. CDR3 bases: TGTGCCAGCAGACGCACTAGCGGGGGGTACAATGAGCAGTTCTTC. It codes for CASRRTSGGYNEQFF.

In this sample, this clone turned up a few times. The rearrangement joins TRBV11-2 to TRBJ2-4; 7 nucleotides agree with TRBD2. J was trimmed by 7 bases and V by 8 bases; bases with no gene match: 8. CDR3 length: 13 amino acids. The germline gives CDR1 SGHAT, CDR2 FQNNGV. The DNA of the CDR3 is TGTGCCAGCTCACGGGGGGAGGTCAACATTCAGTACTTC. Translating it yields CASSRGEVNIQYF.

There are a few counts of this clone. J is TRBJ2-1 and V is TRBV5-4, with D uncertain. Germline CDR1 SGHNT, CDR2 YYREEE (reference sequence). This CDR3 is 15 amino acids long. Trimming removed 0 bases at V and 5 bases at J, with 12 bases between. The CDR3 loop is CASSLGRLGHNEQFF. CDR3 DNA sequence: TGTGCCAGCAGCTTGGGGCGGTTAGGTCACAATGAGCAGTTCTTC.

The chain couples TRBV2 to TRBJ1-2, with 7 bases matching TRBD1. Germline V gives CDR1 SNHLY, CDR2 FYNNEI. The V gene end was trimmed by 0 bases and the J gene end by 4 bases; junction bases not matched to a gene: 2. The CDR3 has 14 residues. This chain's CDR3 is CASSEATGSYGYTF. The CDR3 DNA follows: TGTGCCAGCAGTGAAGCGACAGGGTCCTATGGCTACACCTTC.

This clone has a single count. This specimen includes other DNA sequences encoding the same CDR3. The chain uses TRBV7-2 and TRBJ1-2, with 10 bases aligning to TRBD1. The CDR3 consists of 14 residues. Unmatched junction bases numbered 3, after V lost 5 bases and J lost 3 bases. Per the germline V gene, CDR1 is SGHTA and CDR2 is FQGNSA. DNA of the CDR3: TGTGCCAGCAGCAGGGGACAGGGGTACTATGGCTACACCTTC. It codes for CASSRGQGYYGYTF.

The chain has TRBV6-1 and TRBJ2-7; 7 bases fit TRBD1. The V gene end was trimmed by 4 bases and the J gene end by 4 bases; junction bases not matched to a gene: 7. This CDR3 has 14 residues. Germline-derived CDR1 and CDR2 are MNHNS and SASEGT. CDR3 sequence: CASSGRQGRYEQYF. The CDR3 nucleotides read TGTGCCAGCAGTGGCCGACAGGGTAGGTACGAGCAGTACTTC.

V gene TRBV5-5 combines with J gene TRBJ2-7; 10 bases align to TRBD1. Germline V gene lookup returns CDR1 SGHKS and CDR2 YYEKEE (reference sequence). This CDR3 has 13 residues. The V and J ends lost 4 bases and 5 bases, in that order; junction bases with no gene match: 3. CDR3 region: CASSDRGLDEQYF. The CDR3 bases are TGTGCCAGCAGCGACAGGGGGCTGGACGAGCAGTACTTC.

CDR3 nucleotide sequence: TGTGCCAGCAGCCCTCCGGGACAGGGTTTTACTGAGCAGTTCTTC. Its translation: CASSPPGQGFTEQFF. The chain uses TRBV2 and TRBJ2-1; 9 bases fit TRBD1. V shed 6 bases and J 9 bases; nucleotides not matched to a gene: 12. This CDR3 is built from 15 residues. Germline CDR1 is SNHLY and CDR2 is FYNNEI.

The rearrangement uses TRBV30 and TRBJ1-1; 8 bases line up with TRBD1. The V gene's germline CDR1 is GTSNPN and CDR2 SVGIG (reference sequence). Trimming at V came to 2 bases and at J to 9 bases, leaving 5 bases not matched to a gene. The CDR3 is 12 amino acids. The CDR3 spells CAWSWTGSKAFF. The CDR3 nucleotides read TGTGCCTGGAGTTGGACAGGGAGCAAAGCTTTCTTT.

The chain uses TRBV4-1 and TRBJ1-4; perhaps TRBD1 as D (5 bases). The germline V gene has CDR1 MGHRA and CDR2 YSYEKL. The CDR3 extends over 14 amino acids. V lost 6 bases to trimming and J lost 5 bases, with 13 bases between them. As DNA, the CDR3 is TGCGCCAGCAGTCACAGGCGGCCCAATGAAAAACTGTTTTTT. Its translation is CASSHRRPNEKLFF.

This sequence joins TRBV14 and TRBJ1-2; tentatively, D is TRBD1 (5 bases). This CDR3 has 15 amino acids. The germline V gene has CDR1 SGHDN and CDR2 FVKESK. Between the trimmed V and J ends, which lost 5 bases and 8 bases, there was a span of 21 bases. DNA for the CDR3: TGTGCCAGCAGCTCCATTGGACACGGCCGCGGCGGCTACACCTTC. Translation gives CASSSIGHGRGGYTF.

DNA of the CDR3: TGTGCCAGTAGCCCCAAAGCGGGGGTATCCTACGAGCAGTACTTC. Protein product: CASSPKAGVSYEQYF. The chain has TRBV19 and TRBJ2-7; 8 nucleotides align to TRBD2. The CDR3 runs to 15 residues. Germline CDR1 is LNHDA and CDR2 is SQIVND (reference sequence). V lost 6 bases and J lost 1; bases outside the gene matches: 8.

The rearrangement links TRBV11-2 to TRBJ2-2, with D maybe TRBD1 (7 bases). The length of the CDR3 is 17 residues. V lost 1 base and J lost 4, with 16 bases in between. The germline gives CDR1 SGHAT, CDR2 FQNNGV. CDR3 bases: TGTGCCAGCAGCTTAGTACGGGGGCAGGGGGGCACCGGGGAGCTGTTTTTT. Its translation is CASSLVRGQGGTGELFF.

This clone was seen a few times. The CDR3 coding sequence is TGTGCCATCAGTGGCTCCCAGACCGGGACACCATACGAGCAGTACTTC. This translates into CAISGSQTGTPYEQYF. The J gene is TRBJ2-7, the V gene TRBV10-3; D may be TRBD1 (6 bases). V was shortened by 4 bases and J by 4 bases, with 20 bases between the two germline ends. The CDR3 length is 16 residues. Germline V lookup: CDR1 ENHRY, CDR2 SYGVKD.

This sequence joins TRBV19 and TRBJ2-7, with 7 positions matching TRBD1. CDR3 length: 14 amino acids. V lost 6 bases, J lost 0 bases, and 5 bases stayed unmatched. Germline V gives CDR1 LNHDA, CDR2 SQIVND (reference sequence). The CDR3 loop reads CASSGTVSSYEQYF. The CDR3 DNA reads as TGTGCCAGTAGCGGGACAGTAAGCTCCTACGAGCAGTACTTC.